This TCR beta chain was obtained from a study of Graves' ophthalmopathy and Graves' hyperthyroidism. In the study overall: Peripheral blood sampling occurred at initial diagnosis, before any treatment. General observations from the study: Clonotypes were expanded in thyroid at above 0.001 frequency, and most also appeared in blood.

Germline CDR1 and CDR2: DFQATT and SNEGSKA (reference sequence). The V segment lost 4 bases and the J segment 4 bases; nucleotides outside the gene matches: 11. The length of the CDR3 is 15 residues. This clonotype was seen ten or more times. Its antigen is not identified. Under 3 months in duration, the ophthalmopathy in affected donors had moderate-to-severe activity, CAS ≥3 and NOSPECS ≥4. A diagnosis was made from clinical symptoms together with serum thyroxine, TRAb, thyroid ultrasound and orbital computed tomography. Amplification of the TCR beta CDR3 regions used RNA transcripts (as template). First-round RT-PCR employed HTBI primers, with a second-round multiplex PCR after it. TCRdb redid the calling of the multiplex PCR reads with MiXCR, one entry per CDR3 protein. The data hold hundreds of thousands of distinct CDR3 sequences, with 20% to 25% observed a single time.

The rearrangement uses TRBV20-1 and TRBJ2-7, with TRBD2 matching over 9 bases. This TCR was recovered from a woman in her forties or fifties with Graves' ophthalmopathy. The material sequenced was peripheral blood. For the CDR3, the DNA is TGCAGTGCTAAGAAATGGACTAGCGAGAAATACGAGCAGTACTTC. Translated: CSAKKWTSEKYEQYF.